These 15 T cell receptor beta chains share one sample of origin, sequenced in a study of response to subunit inactivated influenza vaccine. TCRdb passed the RT-PCR reads through MiXCR, listing each CDR3 protein once. Of about 700,000 distinct CDR3 sequences listed, approximately 15% were seen once; the top ten hold less than 7%. Material: PBMCs from blood, obtained roughly 2 weeks before vaccination. Source of these receptors: a man aged 45-65 years who received an inactivated influenza vaccine.

The chain joins TRBV12-3 or TRBV12-4 to TRBJ1-6, with 8 bases aligning to TRBD1. The CDR3 contains 17 residues. J gave up 0 bases and V 5 bases, and 6 bases lay outside the gene matches. For the CDR3, the DNA is TGTGCCAGCAGTGCGGGACAGGCGATCTCCTATAATTCACCCCTCCACTTT. It is translated as CASSAGQAISYNSPLHF.

This clonotype has only a few counts. The chain combines TRBV6-1 with TRBJ2-7; 9 positions agree with TRBD1. The CDR3 is 14 amino acids. V trimming: 6 bases; J trimming: 5 bases; junction bases outside the gene matches: 8. Germline V gives CDR1 MNHNS, CDR2 SASEGT. The DNA of the CDR3 is TGTGCCAGCAGCAGGACAGGGGAAGGGAACGAGCAGTACTTC. Its protein is CASSRTGEGNEQYF.

The table lists this clonotype with a few counts. The rearrangement links TRBV5-6 to TRBJ1-1; D uncertain. Deletions cut 4 bases from V and 6 bases from J, with 13 bases between. In germline, CDR1 is SGHDT, CDR2 YYEEEE. The CDR3 is made up of 13 amino acids. The CDR3 loop reads CASSPVNLPEAFF. DNA for the CDR3: TGTGCCAGCAGCCCAGTCAATCTACCTGAAGCTTTCTTT.

This clonotype was seen a handful of times. The CDR3: CSASPSGIPNEQFF. For the CDR3, the DNA is TGCAGTGCTAGCCCTAGCGGGATCCCCAATGAGCAGTTCTTC. V and J are TRBV20-1 and TRBJ2-1; TRBD2 aligns across 9 bases. The V and J ends lost 3 bases and 6 bases, in that order; junction bases with no gene match: 6. The CDR3 spans 14 residues. Germline loops: CDR1 DFQATT, CDR2 SNEGSKA (reference sequence).

The chain employs TRBV3-1 and TRBJ2-7; D not resolved. The germline V gene encodes CDR1 LGHDT and CDR2 YNNKEL (reference sequence). The CDR3 contains 14 residues. Trimming took 4 bases from V and 2 from J, leaving 12 bases between them. CDR3 DNA: TGTGCCAGCAGCCCGCCCCTTCCCCCCTACGAGCAGTACTTC. This encodes CASSPPLPPYEQYF.

A few counts support this clonotype. The genes are TRBV20-1 and TRBJ2-7; 8 bases fit TRBD1. V dropped 3 bases and J dropped 10; count of bases not matched to a gene: 11. The CDR3 covers 13 residues. The germline V gene has CDR1 DFQATT and CDR2 SNEGSKA (reference sequence). This chain's CDR3 is CSASTTRTGLQYF. The CDR3 DNA sequence: TGCAGTGCTAGCACAACTAGGACAGGGCTACAGTACTTC.

In this sample, this clonotype turned up many times. The chain combines TRBV20-1 with TRBJ2-5, with TRBD1 matching 10 bases. Trimming removed 3 bases from V and 2 bases from J; junction bases left unmatched: 6. The CDR3 loop spans 15 amino acids. Per the germline V gene, CDR1 is DFQATT and CDR2 is SNEGSKA (reference sequence). CDR3 amino acids: CSAREPGQGQETQYF. The CDR3 region has the DNA TGCAGTGCTAGGGAGCCGGGACAGGGGCAAGAGACCCAGTACTTC.

The chain recombines TRBV20-1 with TRBJ2-2, with D possibly called TRBD1 or TRBD2 (5 bases each). V lost 2 bases to trimming and J lost 5 bases, with 12 bases between them. The germline gives CDR1 DFQATT, CDR2 SNEGSKA (reference sequence). The CDR3 runs 14 residues. The CDR3 is CSARPGASTGELFF. CDR3 bases: TGCAGTGCTAGACCCGGGGCTTCGACCGGGGAGCTGTTTTTT.

The chain uses TRBV7-2 and TRBJ2-7; 9 positions match TRBD1. CDR3 length equals 14 residues. Looked up from germline, CDR1 is SGHTA and CDR2 is FQGNSA. Unmatched junction bases numbered 8, after V lost 7 bases and J lost 4 bases. The CDR3 reads CASTPGTGIYEQYF. Written as DNA, the CDR3 is TGTGCCAGCACCCCCGGGACAGGGATTTACGAGCAGTACTTC.

The J gene is TRBJ2-1, the V gene TRBV7-3, with D uncertain. The length of the CDR3 is 16 residues. The V and J ends lost 0 bases and 5 bases respectively, with 14 bases between them. CDR1 is SGHTA, CDR2 FQGTGA, per germline. The CDR3 sequence is CASSLTFFTTNNEQFF. The CDR3 nucleotides read TGTGCCAGCAGCTTAACCTTTTTTACTACCAACAATGAGCAGTTCTTC.

J is TRBJ2-7 and V is TRBV29-1, with 8 bases lining up with TRBD1. The junction had 7 bases not matched to a gene; V was cut back by 7 bases and J by 2 bases. The germline CDR1 and CDR2 sequences are SQVTM and ANQGSEA. This CDR3 contains 13 residues. The CDR3 region has the DNA TGCAGCGCCTGGCCAGGGGGCACCTACGAGCAGTACTTC. Amino acids: CSAWPGGTYEQYF.

This clonotype was counted a few times. This chain connects TRBV5-1 to TRBJ1-1; maybe TRBD1 (5 bases). Germline V CDR1 and CDR2: SGHRS, YFSETQ. V was shortened by 0 bases and J by 1 base, with 7 bases between the two germline ends. This CDR3 has 14 amino acids. In nucleotides, the CDR3 is TGCGCCAGCAGCTTGGCCGGACAGAACACTGAAGCTTTCTTT. Amino acids: CASSLAGQNTEAFF.

This rearrangement joins TRBV29-1 to TRBJ2-5; 7 bases are a match to TRBD1. V shed 0 bases and J 5 bases; nucleotides not matched to a gene: 6. Germline loops: CDR1 SQVTM, CDR2 ANQGSEA. This CDR3 spans 14 amino acids. The DNA for the CDR3 is TGCAGCGTTGAAGATCTAGGGGGCGGGGAGACCCAGTACTTC. The encoded protein is CSVEDLGGGETQYF.

The chain employs TRBV12-3 or TRBV12-4 and TRBJ2-1; 12 bases are shared with TRBD2. The CDR3 is 17 residues long. V gave up 8 bases and J gave up 7 bases; unmatched junction bases: 15. The CDR3 spells CASGYRLTSGRTNEQFF. CDR3 coding DNA: TGTGCCAGCGGGTACCGACTGACTAGCGGGAGAACGAATGAGCAGTTCTTC.

The chain uses TRBV4-3 and TRBJ2-3; D may match TRBD1 or TRBD2 (5 bases each). V was clipped by 0 bases and J by 2 bases, with 15 bases between them. CDR1 is LGHNA and CDR2 is YSLEER in the germline V gene. The CDR3 is made up of 17 amino acids. The CDR3 coding sequence is TGCGCCAGCAGCCAAGATCACGCAGGGACCTACACAGATACGCAGTATTTT. This codes for CASSQDHAGTYTDTQYF.